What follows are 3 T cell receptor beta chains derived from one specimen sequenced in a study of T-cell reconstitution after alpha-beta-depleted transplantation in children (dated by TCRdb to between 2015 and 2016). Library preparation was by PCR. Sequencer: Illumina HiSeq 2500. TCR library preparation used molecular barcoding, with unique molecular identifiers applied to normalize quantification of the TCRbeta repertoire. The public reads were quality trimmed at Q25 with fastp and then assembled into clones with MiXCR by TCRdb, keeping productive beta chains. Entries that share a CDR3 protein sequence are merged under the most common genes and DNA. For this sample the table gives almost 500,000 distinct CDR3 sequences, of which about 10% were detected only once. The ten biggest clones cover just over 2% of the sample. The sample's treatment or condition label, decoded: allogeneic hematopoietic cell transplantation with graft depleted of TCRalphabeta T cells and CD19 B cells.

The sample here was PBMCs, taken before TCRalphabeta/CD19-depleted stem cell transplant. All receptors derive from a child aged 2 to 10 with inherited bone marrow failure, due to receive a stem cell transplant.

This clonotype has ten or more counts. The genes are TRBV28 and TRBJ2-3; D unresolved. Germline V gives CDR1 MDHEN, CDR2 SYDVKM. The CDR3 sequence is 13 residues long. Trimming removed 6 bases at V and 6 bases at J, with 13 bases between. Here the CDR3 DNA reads TGTGCCAGCAGGGGTTTTGGGCGGGATACGCAGTATTTT. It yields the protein CASRGFGRDTQYF. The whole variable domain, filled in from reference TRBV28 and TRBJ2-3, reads DVKVTQSSRYLVKRTGEKVFLECVQDMDHENMFWYRQDPGLGLRLIYFSYDVKMKEKGDIPEGYSVSREKKERFSLILESASTNQTSMYLCASRGFGRDTQYFGPGTRLTVL.

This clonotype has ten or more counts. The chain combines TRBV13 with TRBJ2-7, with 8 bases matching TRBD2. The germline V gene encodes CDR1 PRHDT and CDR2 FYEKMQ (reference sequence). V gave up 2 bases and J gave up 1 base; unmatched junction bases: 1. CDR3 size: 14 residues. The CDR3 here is CASSLPGGSYEQYF. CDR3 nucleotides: TGTGCCAGCAGCTTACCGGGAGGGTCCTACGAGCAGTACTTC. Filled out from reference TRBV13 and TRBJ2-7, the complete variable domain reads AAGVIQSPRHLIKEKRETATLKCYPIPRHDTVYWYQQGPGQDPQFLISFYEKMQSDKGSIPDRFSAQQFSDYHSELNMSSLELGDSALYFCASSLPGGSYEQYFGPGTRLTVT.

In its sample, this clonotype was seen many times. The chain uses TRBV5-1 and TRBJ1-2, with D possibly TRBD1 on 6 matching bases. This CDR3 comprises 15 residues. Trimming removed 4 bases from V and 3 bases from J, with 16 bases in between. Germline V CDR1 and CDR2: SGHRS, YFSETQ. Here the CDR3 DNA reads TGCGCCAGCAGCCCCGGTGGGGGGCCGTACTATGGCTACACCTTC. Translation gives CASSPGGGPYYGYTF.